This T cell receptor (beta chain) stems from a study of blood T cell repertoires in COVID-19. TCRdb's copy holds only in-frame clones and misses some; the assay was immunoSEQ multiplex PCR. The sample has under 400,000 clones, about 90% seen once. CDR1 MNHEY and CDR2 SVGAGI come from the germline V gene. The CDR3 totals 15 residues. J gave up 3 bases and V 6 bases, and 5 bases lay outside the gene matches. This rearrangement joins TRBV6-5 to TRBJ1-4; 9 nucleotides agree with TRBD1. The sequence derives from a woman in her 30s with COVID-19, enrolled during active disease. The sequenced material came from peripheral blood. Here the CDR3 reads CASSDRTGANEKLFF. The CDR3 DNA reads TGTGCCAGCAGCGACCGGACAGGGGCTAATGAAAAACTGTTTTTT.